This T cell receptor beta chain was identified during a study of shared clonotypes between healthy human individuals. Study-level results: With few donors, the genetic and exposure-history diversity represented was limited.

The CDR3 is 13 residues long. CDR1 is WSHSY, CDR2 SAAADI, per germline. With 3 bases removed from V and 8 bases from J, the gap between germline ends came to 8 bases. Turning to this clone: Its antigen is currently unknown.

The data were produced by immunoSEQ multiplex PCR, yet TCRdb's version contains in-frame clones alone and is incomplete. The sample lists around 1 million clones; 76% were seen once. Sequenced sample: memory CD4+ T cells sorted from blood. This sample's subset: CD45RA-negative fraction. This sequence was found in a young man in good health. The chain combines TRBV10-2 with TRBJ1-6, with D maybe TRBD1 (5 bases). The DNA of the CDR3 is TGCGCCAGCAGTGACAGGGAGCATTCACCCCTCCACTTT. This gives the protein CASSDREHSPLHF.